This T cell receptor beta chain emerged from a study of cytomegalovirus exposure and HLA in healthy donors (TCRdb year 2017). Regarding the complete study: An earlier analysis of several hundred of the donors reported approximately 290 Gb of sequence data and 100 million to 140 million unique TCR beta sequences from about 180 million T cells. About 310 gigabases of sequencing data and tens of millions of unique TCR sequences were included in an early release covering about 700 HLA-typed donors. The genetic ancestry cluster associated with self-reported Caucasian donors included 81% of the roughly 400 genotyped donors. The aim of the study was to test whether cataloging public T cell receptors could identify signatures of past pathogen exposure. Using immunosequencing, the study profiled T cell repertoires from about 650 subjects and related those repertoires to cytomegalovirus serostatus. Besides the first cohort of roughly 660 subjects, a separate validation cohort made up of about 120 different subjects was used. The study combined high-throughput TCR immunosequencing, statistical association of individual TCRs with disease status, and machine learning to predict cytomegalovirus infection status. In a later analysis, previously published TCR beta repertoires from some 640 donors were re-analyzed and high-resolution HLA genotyping was added so that TCR occurrence patterns could be studied. In the later analysis, no new phenotypic data were used to find candidate immune exposures; instead, reliance was placed on TCR beta sequences and their occurrence across donors. To decide whether each TCR beta V gene segment behaved as functional or pseudogenic, an earlier analysis of some 540 of the donors relied on high-throughput TCR beta sequencing. Donor age, sex, ethnicity and CMV serostatus were compiled alongside the repertoire data. Genome-wide SNP genotypes for about 55% of the roughly 670 donors were used in a later genetic analysis, which treated that subset as a discovery cohort. All discovery cohort repertoires had been generated on a single sequencing platform. HLA typing covered class I and class II loci at four-digit resolution. Typing coverage varied by locus: 629-630 donors for A, B, C, DRB1 and DQB1; roughly 560 for DQA1; around 570 for DPA1; more than 450 for DPB1. Roughly 5 DR-DQ haplotypes were treated as single units for association and clustering because of strong linkage in the cohort. Among some 400 genotyped donors of the cohort, an average of about 240,000 unique TCR beta nucleotide sequences was sequenced per donor, of which about 18% were non-productive. Broader findings and caveats from the paper: HLA typing was unavailable for some donors at each locus, so association tests used only the typed subset. According to a later genetic analysis, donors in an Asian-associated ancestry cluster had fewer N-insertions in productive TCRs than the approximately 650-donor mean. Sequencing depth was assumed to be roughly uniform across donors in the presence/absence analyses, though that assumption may not hold. In vitro tests confirmed that a few of the cytomegalovirus-associated TCR beta chains recognize cytomegalovirus antigens. In this cohort, only TCR beta chains were sequenced, and detectable features were limited by the absence of alpha or paired-chain data. In a later genetic analysis, a missense DCLRE1C variant was associated with V-gene and J-gene trimming of TCR beta chains, and the association was replicated in an independent cohort. In a later analysis, some 18,000 TCR beta sequences were associated with specific HLA alleles at a false discovery rate of 0.05. Immune exposure information for the cohort was limited to CMV serostatus. Most TCR sequences were observed very rarely across donors, whereas some public TCRs were present in many individuals. In a later analysis, HLA-associated TCR beta chains showed more clonal expansion and lower generation probabilities than non-associated chains that were equally common. The classifier was reported to diagnose cytomegalovirus status with high specificity and sensitivity in both the original and validation cohorts. According to a later analysis, parvovirus B19, influenza, CMV and Epstein-Barr virus appeared linked to several top co-occurrence clusters. A further reported finding was that TCR beta sequences accurately predicted the HLA-A and HLA-B alleles for most subjects in the first cohort. According to a later analysis, most CMV-associated TCR beta chains appeared to be HLA-restricted, and the HLA associations seemed to be driven largely by CMV exposure. According to a later analysis, TCR association rates differed among HLA loci, with DRB1 alleles showing the most associated TCRs and HLA-C alleles showing the fewest. Some IMGT-functional V segments, including TRBV6-2 and TRBV6-3, could not be distinguished by the 87-base-pair reads and were therefore excluded. The study gave a list of 150 to 200 TCR beta chains associated with cytomegalovirus. Linkage disequilibrium might explain the correlated functional status among segregating V segments, but an unknown experimental factor could not be ruled out. Strong co-occurrence of HLA alleles, especially DR and DQ, made assigning TCR associations to individual alleles difficult. The sequencing pipeline was judged likely to have produced a cluster of highly shared sequence variants as a technical artifact. The earlier analysis of almost 600 of the donors excluded approximately 17 rarely observed V segments, including chromosome 9 orphons, because counts were too low. It was suggested by the authors that the approach could potentially be generalized to other disease states and immunological phenotypes. An earlier analysis of several hundred of the donors showed that most TCR beta V segments appeared in productive rearrangements either about 87% or about 30% of the time, which broadly matched IMGT annotations.

In regard to this clone: This receptor's antigen is unknown. The sample holds no much larger clone one base away, and base qualities are not on file.

The cohort consisted of hundreds of healthy bone marrow donors. At the time of sampling, every cohort member was nominally healthy, though immune exposures that went unrecorded were likely present. The donor tested CMV seropositive and was one of the 289 seropositive cohort members. A peripheral blood sample was provided by each donor, and peripheral blood mononuclear cells were used for TCR beta sequencing. Genomic DNA was extracted from the blood cell samples with the Qiagen DNeasy Blood Extraction Kit. Library preparation used the immunoSEQ multiplex PCR assay. For the multiplex PCR, a mixture combining 60 forward primers for TCR Vbeta segments and 13 reverse primers for TCR Jbeta segments was used. The CDR3 region of rearranged TCR beta genes was amplified from genomic DNA by a multiplex PCR assay. On the Illumina HiSeq System, the amplified TCR beta libraries were sequenced as 87-base-pair reads. In the source study's methods: In a later analysis, some 80 million unique TCR beta chains were counted across the 500 to 700 repertoires, and roughly 10 million of these chains were shared by at least two donors. A nearest-neighbor algorithm error-corrected the raw reads and collapsed the reads into unique sequences, merging closely related sequences to remove PCR and sequencing errors. To assign V, D and J gene segments, CDR3 sequences were aligned to IMGT reference sequences. For a sequence to be retained, a match of at least six nucleotides was required to both a V gene segment and a J gene segment. A rearrangement counted as productive if the CDR3 had no stop codons and remained in frame with V and J, and every other rearrangement counted as non-productive. CDR3 was defined according to IMGT convention as the region running from the second conserved V-encoded cysteine to the conserved J-encoded phenylalanine. Sequences without an unambiguous match to a single V gene segment were excluded from the earlier analysis of approximately 560 of the donors. In an earlier analysis of 587 of the donors, V segments were called functional above 56.7% productive rearrangements and were called segregating when the between-donor standard deviation exceeded 5%. A statistical classification framework was built to diagnose cytomegalovirus status from the catalog of TCR beta chain sequences. In a later analysis, V and J genes were assigned by comparing TCR nucleotide sequences against IMGT/GENE-DB human TR gene sequences. Using the TCRdist pipeline, a later analysis assigned CDR3 sequences along with most-parsimonious VDJ recombination scenarios. In a later analysis, each TCR beta chain was defined by its CDR3 amino acid sequence together with its V-gene family, and reads without a unique V-gene family were excluded. A later analysis removed several hundred highly shared, low-generation-probability nucleotide sequences to deal with suspected cross-contamination and a sequencing artifact. In a later analysis, a clonal expansion index was calculated for each public chain from normalized within-repertoire ranks of inferred template counts. In a later analysis, generation probabilities were computed with a VDJ recombination model fitted to out-of-frame rearrangements, and the resulting probabilities were checked against IGoR. A later analysis scored TCR-TCR, TCR-HLA and TCR-CMV co-occurrence with hypergeometric tests, applying a repertoire-size bias correction to TCR pairs. To estimate false discovery rates, a later analysis permuted the HLA or CMV assignments 20 times. In a later analysis, co-occurring TCRs were grouped using DBSCAN, and TCRdist sequence similarity was added for clustering within HLA-allele-positive subsets. Repertoires with fewer than 30,000 or more than 120,000 public chains were left out of co-occurrence clustering, as were a handful of repertoires with anomalous nucleotide sharing. In TCRdb, the immuneACCESS table is reduced to in-frame sequences with V and J assigned. These tables do not hold every clone; where another copy was compared, an unresolved V gene accounts for under half, and the others remain unexplained. The V and J calls and clone size come from that table; D and trimming were worked out from the DNA. This sample lists 95,000 to 150,000 clones; around 76% were detected once. The top ten clones comprise 30% of the sample.

CDR3 length: 16 amino acids, cysteine to phenylalanine. The DNA shown is the 48-base CDR3, in frame from base 1. The junction shows trimming of 4 bases on V and 7 bases on J, and the gene matches do not reach 10 bases of it. Sequences LNHDA (CDR1) and SQIVND (CDR2) are obtained from the germline V gene (reference sequence). The origin of this receptor is a man between 60 and 75 years old in good health and CMV-seropositive. The sequencing input was PBMCs. The V and J segments used are TRBV19 and TRBJ2-1, with 10 junctional bases fitting TRBD2. The sequenced DNA is TGTGCCAGTAGTAGCCCAGCGGGAGGGCCGAGGAATGAGCAGTTCTTC. Its protein is CASSSPAGGPRNEQFF.